This T cell receptor beta chain was recovered during a study of technical replicates of blood from several donors. Germline V gene lookup returns CDR1 MGHDK and CDR2 SYGVNS. The CDR3 is made up of 15 amino acids. V was clipped by 6 bases and J by 0 bases; unmatched bases: 5. Sequenced by immunoSEQ multiplex PCR; TCRdb stores in-frame clones only, minus some. The table records approximately 81,000 clones, 90% to 98% of them present only once. The receptor's source is a human donor in good health. This chain joins TRBV25-1 and TRBJ2-1, with TRBD2 matching 7 bases. The sequenced sample consisted of T cells isolated from PBMCs. CDR3 region: CASRTAGSSYNEQFF. The CDR3 coding sequence is TGTGCCAGCAGGACAGCGGGGAGCTCCTACAATGAGCAGTTCTTC.